The clone carrying this T cell receptor (beta chain) has only a few counts. Its antigen is unknown. A much larger clone lies one base from this, so it may be a read error. Because it lacks the conserved phenylalanine or tryptophan at the end, this CDR3 is likely a read error. The input was 500 ng total RNA; TCR beta cDNA was made from it with a constant-region primer. Nested multiplex PCR, run for three rounds with slightly modified ARM-PCR, yielded TCR beta libraries. The opening two PCR rounds, around 9 cycles each, paired TRBV1-TRBV30 forward primers with a C-beta reverse primer. TCRdb reprocessed the multiplex PCR reads with MiXCR, giving one entry per CDR3 protein. The table has fewer than 350,000 distinct CDR3 sequences, about 62% seen once. The source of the blood RNA was unsorted whole blood, and germline DNA was extracted as well. In advance of surgery, roughly 4.4 milliliters of peripheral blood were collected.

The entry originates in a study of tumor-infiltrating lymphocytes in primary liver carcinoma. Study-level background: The patients included men and women who were aged 30 to 69 years.

General study findings and limits: Pairs comparing tumor with adjacent tissue or blood overlapped less than pairs drawn from tumor regions.

CDR3 size: 15 residues. Germline values: CDR1 SGHAT, CDR2 FQNNGV. Trimming took 1 base from V and 8 from J; bases not matched to a gene: 4. J is TRBJ2-1 and V is TRBV11-2; 11 nucleotides align to TRBD2. The specimen sequenced was peripheral blood. This TCR derives from a man aged 35-49 years with primary liver carcinoma and hepatitis B virus infection. CDR3 in amino acids: CASSLVAGGSYEQFL. CDR3 in DNA: TGTGCCAGCAGCTTAGTAGCGGGAGGGTCGTATGAGCAGTTCCTC.